This entry lists 30 T cell receptor beta chains sequenced from one sample in a study of shared clonotypes between healthy human individuals. The repertoire was sequenced with immunoSEQ multiplex PCR; TCRdb's copy has only in-frame clones and lacks some. In the table there are 2 million to 3 million clones, under 95% of which are singletons. The sample comprised naive CD4+ T cells from PBMCs. Specified subset: CD45RA+ positively selected. These receptors were obtained from a man younger than 30 in good health. Some clones in this sample may be carry-over from other donors' samples.

A word on this clone: The same CDR3 also results from other DNA sequences found in this sample. This chain connects TRBV6-6 to TRBJ2-5, with TRBD2 as a possible D gene (6 bases). The V end lost 9 bases, the J end lost 2 bases, and 13 bases lay between the germline ends. Germline values: CDR1 MNHNY, CDR2 SVGAGI (reference sequence). The CDR3 sequence is 13 residues long. The CDR3 coding sequence is TGTGCCAGTAGGCGGGATTCGCAAGAGACCCAGTACTTC. It translates to CASRRDSQETQYF.

This chain joins TRBV19 and TRBJ2-7; TRBD1 aligns across 11 bases. The germline CDR1 and CDR2 sequences are LNHDA and SQIVND (reference sequence). J lost 7 bases, V lost 6 bases, and 11 bases had no gene match. CDR3 size: 15 residues. The CDR3 loop reads CASRTSGTGGGEQYF. The CDR3 nucleotides read TGTGCCAGTAGGACTTCCGGGACAGGGGGGGGTGAGCAGTACTTC.

The chain employs TRBV5-1 and TRBJ1-2; D possibly corresponds to TRBD1 (5 bases). Germline V gene sequence: CDR1 SGHRS, CDR2 YFSETQ. V was trimmed by 0 bases and J by 4 bases, leaving 13 bases between them. This CDR3 has 15 residues. This CDR3 reads CASSLAAGLLYGYTF. CDR3 nucleotides: TGCGCCAGCAGCTTGGCCGCAGGGCTGCTCTATGGCTACACCTTC.

Regarding this clone: Other DNA sequences in the sample encode the same CDR3. This chain connects TRBV6-5 to TRBJ2-1; 9 bases agree with TRBD2. CDR1 is MNHEY, CDR2 SVGAGI, per germline. The length of the CDR3 is 15 residues. J lost 1 base, V lost 2 bases, and 0 bases had no gene match. The CDR3 DNA is TGTGCCAGCAGTTACAGCGGGGGGTCCTACAATGAGCAGTTCTTC. The encoded protein is CASSYSGGSYNEQFF.

J is TRBJ2-5 and V is TRBV28, with D uncertain. V was pared by 6 bases and J by 7 bases, with 9 bases between. Germline loops: CDR1 MDHEN, CDR2 SYDVKM. The CDR3 is made up of 11 amino acids. The CDR3 nucleotides read TGTGCCAGCAGCCAAACGTGGACCCAGTACTTC. Translated: CASSQTWTQYF.

This clone occurred once. V gene TRBV5-1 combines with J gene TRBJ1-5; TRBD1 matches 10 bases. Germline V gene sequence: CDR1 SGHRS, CDR2 YFSETQ. The CDR3 runs 14 residues. Trimming took 3 bases from V and 6 from J; bases not matched to a gene: 3. DNA for the CDR3: TGCGCCAGCAGCTATGGACAGGGGGGTCAGCCCCAGCATTTT. This gives the protein CASSYGQGGQPQHF.

The V call is TRBV25-1, the J call TRBJ1-2; D gene uncertain. The V and J ends lost 3 bases and 0 bases respectively, with 5 bases between them. Germline V gene data show CDR1 as MGHDK and CDR2 as SYGVNS. The CDR3 contains 13 residues. The CDR3 sequence: CASSETSNYGYTF. The CDR3, as DNA: TGTGCCAGCAGTGAGACATCTAACTATGGCTACACCTTC.

V and J are TRBV11-2 and TRBJ2-2; TRBD2 might be the D (5 bases). The CDR3 extends over 15 amino acids. V gave up 7 bases and J gave up 5 bases, with 17 bases separating them. The germline CDR1 and CDR2 sequences are SGHAT and FQNNGV. The CDR3 DNA reads as TGTGCCAGCACTGGGAATGGAGGTGGTACCGGGGAGCTGTTTTTT. Amino acids: CASTGNGGGTGELFF.

V usage is TRBV5-6 and J usage is TRBJ2-2; possible D gene TRBD1, 7 bases. The ends were cut back, 5 bases at V and 6 bases at J, with 17 bases in the middle. The germline V gene encodes CDR1 SGHDT and CDR2 YYEEEE. The CDR3 spans 15 residues. DNA for the CDR3: TGTGCCAGCAGATACAGGGGAGGTCTTCCCGGGGAGCTGTTTTTT. This sequence encodes CASRYRGGLPGELFF.

This chain connects TRBV27 to TRBJ1-2; D is ambiguous. CDR3 size: 13 residues. The germline V gene encodes CDR1 MNHEY and CDR2 SMNVEV (reference sequence). Trimming stripped 3 bases from V and 0 bases from J, with 5 bases between. The CDR3 protein is CASSFTANYGYTF. The CDR3 region has the DNA TGTGCCAGCAGTTTTACAGCTAACTATGGCTACACCTTC.

The chain links TRBV18 to TRBJ2-7; 8 bases line up with TRBD2. V dropped 3 bases and J dropped 3; count of bases not matched to a gene: 4. In germline, CDR1 is KGHSH, CDR2 LQKENI. The CDR3 consists of 14 residues. The CDR3 sequence: CASSPGRASYEQYF. CDR3 nucleotide sequence: TGTGCCAGCTCACCCGGGAGGGCCAGCTACGAGCAGTACTTC.

The chain combines TRBV11-3 with TRBJ2-7, with 9 bases matching TRBD1. CDR3 length: 14 residues. With V trimmed by 5 bases and J by 2 bases, 4 bases remained unmatched. Germline V gives CDR1 SGHNT, CDR2 YENEEA. Here the CDR3 DNA reads TGTGCCAGCAGCCCCCGGGACAGGGCCTACGAGCAGTACTTC. Translating gives CASSPRDRAYEQYF.

The genes are TRBV7-8 and TRBJ2-7, with a tentative D call TRBD1 (5 bases). The CDR3 sequence is 14 residues long. Trimming removed 1 base from V and 4 bases from J, with 11 bases in between. Germline V lookup: CDR1 SGHVS, CDR2 FQNEAQ. The CDR3 spells CASSLGDSFYEQYF. DNA for the CDR3: TGTGCCAGCAGCTTAGGAGACAGCTTTTACGAGCAGTACTTC.

The rearrangement links TRBV2 to TRBJ1-1, with 7 bases aligning to TRBD1. V lost 7 bases and J lost 3; bases outside the gene matches: 5. The CDR3 totals 13 residues. Germline V gives CDR1 SNHLY, CDR2 FYNNEI. CDR3 in amino acids: CASKTGRDTEAFF. The CDR3 DNA follows: TGTGCCAGCAAGACAGGGCGGGACACTGAAGCTTTCTTT. The full variable domain, its missing parts supplied by reference TRBV2 and TRBJ1-1, is EPEVTQTPSHQVTQMGQEVILRCVPISNHLYFYWYRQILGQKVEFLVSFYNNEISEKSEIFDDQFSVERPDGSNFTLKIRSTKLEDSAMYFCASKTGRDTEAFFGQGTRLTVV.

This chain links TRBV21-1 with TRBJ2-7; the table's TRBD2 call for D was not verified on the DNA. TRBV21-1 represents a pseudogene. The CDR3 runs 17 residues. CDR3 bases: TGTGCCAGCAGATCCCGGACTAGCGGGAGTATATCCTACGAGCAGTACTTC. As protein: CASRSRTSGSISYEQYF.

On this clone: The same CDR3 is also encoded by other DNA sequences in this sample. J is TRBJ2-7 and V is TRBV20-1, with D hard to call. The CDR3 loop spans 11 amino acids. Germline lookup yields CDR1 DFQATT and CDR2 SNEGSKA (reference sequence). Trimming took off 4 bases at V and 3 bases at J, with 7 bases between the two ends. CDR3 DNA sequence: TGCAGTGCTAAACGGGTCTACGAGCAGTACTTC. Its protein product is CSAKRVYEQYF.

CDR3 in DNA: TGTGCCAGCCTCCGAGGAATCGACAATCAGCCCCAGCATTTT. Encoded protein: CASLRGIDNQPQHF. The genes are TRBV6-6 and TRBJ1-5; D unclear. V was pared by 8 bases and J by 3 bases, with 14 bases between. The CDR3 length is 14 residues. The germline gives CDR1 MNHNY, CDR2 SVGAGI (reference sequence).

The V gene is TRBV7-2, the J gene TRBJ2-2; D call uncertain. The length of the CDR3 is 15 residues. Trimming took 1 base from V and 7 from J, leaving 13 bases between them. Looked up from germline, CDR1 is SGHTA and CDR2 is FQGNSA. CDR3 DNA sequence: TGTGCCAGCAGCTTAGTGTCTGGGGTCGACGGGGAGCTGTTTTTT. As protein: CASSLVSGVDGELFF.

The rearrangement links TRBV19 to TRBJ2-2; 7 bases map to TRBD2. This CDR3 region has 17 residues. The J segment lost 6 bases and the V segment lost 4 bases, leaving 14 bases of the junction unmatched. Germline-derived CDR1 and CDR2 are LNHDA and SQIVND (reference sequence). The CDR3 loop is CASSNPRGGRRAGELFF. DNA of the CDR3: TGTGCCAGTAGTAACCCCCGGGGCGGGAGAAGGGCCGGGGAGCTGTTTTTT.

The genes are TRBV7-3 and TRBJ2-3; D unresolved. V was pared by 4 bases and J by 3 bases, with 5 bases between. From germline, CDR1 is SGHTA and CDR2 FQGTGA. The CDR3 spans 12 residues. The CDR3 loop is CASSWRTDTQYF. The DNA for the CDR3 is TGTGCCAGCAGCTGGAGAACAGATACGCAGTATTTT.

The J gene is TRBJ2-2, the V gene TRBV5-4; 9 bases agree with TRBD1. The CDR3 has 14 amino acids. After removal of 4 bases from V and 9 bases from J, the junction contained 7 bases not matched to a gene. CDR1 SGHNT and CDR2 YYREEE come from the germline V gene (reference sequence). CDR3 loop: CASSTRDREWELFF. CDR3 coding DNA: TGTGCCAGCAGCACCCGGGACAGGGAATGGGAGCTGTTTTTT.

Regarding this clone: This sample includes further DNA sequences coding for the same CDR3. The chain links TRBV18 to TRBJ2-2, with 8 bases fitting TRBD1. CDR1 and CDR2 (germline): KGHSH, LQKENI. V gave up 5 bases and J gave up 1 base; unmatched junction bases: 3. The CDR3 is 15 amino acids. The CDR3 DNA reads TGTGCCAGCTCAGAAGGGACAGGGAACACCGGGGAGCTGTTTTTT. This codes for CASSEGTGNTGELFF.

This clone was recorded once. This rearrangement joins TRBV28 to TRBJ2-7, with 8 bases fitting TRBD2. This CDR3 comprises 14 residues. Germline CDR1 reads MDHEN; CDR2 reads SYDVKM. V lost 7 bases, J lost 3 bases, and 8 bases stayed unmatched. The DNA of the CDR3 is TGTGCCAGCACCACGGGAGGGACTGTCTACGAGCAGTACTTC. Its translation is CASTTGGTVYEQYF.

The rearrangement links TRBV28 to TRBJ1-2; D remains unclear. The V and J ends lost 6 bases and 3 bases respectively, with 11 bases between them. Per germline, CDR1 MDHEN and CDR2 SYDVKM. CDR3 size: 13 residues. The CDR3 reads CASRKDGDYGYTF. The CDR3 DNA reads as TGTGCCAGCAGGAAGGACGGGGACTATGGCTACACCTTC.

The J gene is TRBJ2-2, the V gene TRBV2; 9 positions agree with TRBD1. CDR1 is SNHLY, CDR2 FYNNEI, per germline. The CDR3 contains 14 residues. J gave up 7 bases and V 8 bases, and 8 bases lay outside the gene matches. The CDR3: CASFRDRVNGELFF. CDR3 sequence (DNA): TGTGCCAGCTTCCGGGACAGGGTTAACGGGGAGCTGTTTTTT.

This clone appeared once. This chain uses TRBV18 with TRBJ2-3, with D possibly being TRBD2 (5 bases). Per the germline V gene, CDR1 is KGHSH and CDR2 is LQKENI. V was clipped by 4 bases and J by 2 bases, with 7 bases between them. CDR3 length: 13 amino acids. CDR3: CASSLRDTDTQYF. CDR3 nucleotide sequence: TGTGCCAGCTCACTTCGGGACACAGATACGCAGTATTTT.

Points on this clone: The sample has other DNA sequences that encode this CDR3 too. The chain joins TRBV28 to TRBJ2-7, with D uncertain. In germline, CDR1 is MDHEN, CDR2 SYDVKM. V was trimmed by 4 bases and J by 7 bases, leaving 8 bases between them. The CDR3 has 11 amino acids. CDR3 DNA: TGTGCCAGCAGTTCAGACCGGGAGCAGTACTTC. Protein sequence: CASSSDREQYF.

The CDR3: CASSEWTSGPLDTQYF. As DNA, the CDR3 is TGCGCCAGCAGTGAGTGGACTAGCGGACCCTTAGATACGCAGTATTTT. The rearrangement uses TRBV10-1 and TRBJ2-3; 10 bases line up with TRBD2. This CDR3 has 16 residues. The V and J ends lost 1 base and 5 bases, in that order; junction bases with no gene match: 6. Germline loops: CDR1 WNHNN, CDR2 SYGVQD (reference sequence).

The chain couples TRBV28 to TRBJ1-5; 8 nucleotides line up with TRBD1. Germline assignment: CDR1 MDHEN and CDR2 SYDVKM. J gave up 11 bases and V 2 bases, and 11 bases lay outside the gene matches. The CDR3 loop spans 15 amino acids. The chain's CDR3 is CASSLKDRVIVTQHF. The DNA for the CDR3 is TGTGCCAGCAGTTTAAAGGACAGGGTGATTGTAACCCAGCATTTT. The full variable domain, in which reference TRBV28 and TRBJ1-5 provide the parts outside the CDR3, is DVKVTQSSRYLVKRTGEKVFLECVQDMDHENMFWYRQDPGLGLRLIYFSYDVKMKEKGDIPEGYSVSREKKERFSLILESASTNQTSMYLCASSLKDRVIVTQHFGDGTRLSIL.

In the case of this clone: At the DNA level, this CDR3 is encoded by other sequences in the same sample as well. This rearrangement joins TRBV27 to TRBJ1-1; D is unclear. The CDR3 loop spans 13 amino acids. Germline CDR1 MNHEY, CDR2 SMNVEV (reference sequence). Trimming removed 4 bases at V and 1 base at J, with 7 bases between. The CDR3 region has the DNA TGTGCCAGCAGTTCCCGCCCGAACACTGAAGCTTTCTTT. It codes for CASSSRPNTEAFF.